The present T cell receptor beta chain was sequenced within a study of OX40 agonist ivuxolimab in advanced cancers. TCRdb's table, derived via immunoSEQ multiplex PCR, lists solely in-frame clones and lacks some. The sample holds tens of thousands of clones, roughly 83% seen once. Trimming shortened V by 7 bases and J by 4 bases, and 19 bases separated the two germline ends. This CDR3 region has 15 residues. Germline V lookup: CDR1 MDHEN, CDR2 SYDVKM. The V call is TRBV28, the J call TRBJ2-5, with D possibly being TRBD1 (6 bases). The input for sequencing was CD4+ or CD8+ T cells sorted from blood, taken in a trial of the OX40 agonist ivuxolimab. The receptor's source is an adult with an advanced solid tumor such as melanoma, head and neck, liver or kidney cancer. CDR3 sequence (DNA): TGTGCCAGCAACCCCTTCGGGCGAGGGGGAGAGACCCAGTACTTC. This gives the protein CASNPFGRGGETQYF.